What follows describes a single T cell receptor (beta chain). This sample is part of a study of blood T cell repertoires in COVID-19. Study background: The cDNA or gDNA used as material had been derived from T cells, B-cell-depleted T cells, or PBMCs.

Trimming pared 4 bases from V and 4 bases from J, leaving 17 bases between. The CDR3 is made up of 15 amino acids. Per the germline V gene, CDR1 is SGHRS and CDR2 is YFSETQ. Participant ages covered roughly 18 to 89 years across 20 to 30 US areas. Participants reported their clinical history, and cohort assignment relied on those reports. Sequencing was performed with immunoSEQ multiplex PCR; in TCRdb, only in-frame clones are kept and a portion is missing. Of fewer than 350,000 clones in the sample, under 90% were seen once. The receptor comes from a man between 60 and 75 years old who had recovered from COVID-19. The genes are TRBV5-1 and TRBJ1-1; D gene unclear. The source material was PBMCs or T cells enriched from blood (not recorded which). The CDR3 loop reads CASSISTGFSTEAFF. The DNA of the CDR3 is TGCGCCAGCAGCATCTCGACGGGATTCAGCACTGAAGCTTTCTTT.